The entry that follows covers one TCR beta chain sequence. The specificity of this receptor is unknown. The input lacks base qualities; no much larger clone sits a single base away. Whole blood was collected in K2EDTA tubes by collaborating institutions according to the institutions' own protocols. Collaborator samples were shipped for TCRbeta analysis as frozen whole blood, isolated PBMCs, or DNA extracted from either sample type. These data are taken from a study of blood T cell repertoires in COVID-19 (TCRdb year 2020). At the level of the whole study: Samples covering the acute and convalescent phases of COVID-19 were provided by collaborators in the United States, Italy and Spain. The dataset comprised deeply sampled blood TCRbeta repertoires from subjects exposed to, actively infected with, or recovered from COVID-19. Where available, HLA class I and class II types were obtained from metadata supplied by the sample provider rather than from assay-based typing. The repertoires were released in a freely available public database intended as a resource for research on the immune response to SARS-CoV-2. Sample metadata almost always included a de-identified subject ID, COVID-19 status, age in years and sex. The prospective study material was composed of cDNA or gDNA derived from T cells, B-cell-depleted T cells, or PBMCs. The samples were drawn from the first 160 participants of the ongoing ImmuneRACE study and from 1,254 subjects provided by 6 global collaborators.

TCRbeta CDR3 regions were amplified from genomic DNA by means of the immunoSEQ Assay, a bias-controlled multiplex PCR. From the authors' description of their analysis: The number of nucleated cells in each sample was estimated by amplification of reference gene primers within the assay. To quantify the absolute abundance of each unique TCRbeta CDR3 rearrangement, sequence reads were collapsed and filtered. For each sample, productive Simpson clonality was calculated as the square root of Simpson's diversity index over productive rearrangements. What TCRdb holds here is the immuneACCESS table cut down to in-frame rearrangements. Part of the clones is not present; checked against another copy, under half of the missing clones reflect an unresolved V gene, and the others are unexplained. The DNA gave D and trimming, while V, J and clone size come from that table. This sample has fewer than 50,000 clones in its table, and 90% of those were observed once. Approximately 4% of the sample rests with the top ten.

The germline ends are 15 bases apart after V is trimmed by 6 bases and J by 8 bases. CDR1 and CDR2, per the germline V gene (reference sequence), are LGHDT and YNNKEL. The CDR3, cysteine through phenylalanine, is 13 amino acids long. Solely the CDR3 DNA is kept, with 39 bases framed from the first base. What the study reported, not specific to this receptor: How much clinical and demographic metadata was included differed by source and by participant, and the metadata was provided uncurated.

The V and J genes are TRBV3-1 (or the pseudogene TRBV3-2) and TRBJ2-3; the D gene is possibly TRBD1, with 6 bases matching. This receptor was identified in a human donor in a cohort sampled during active COVID-19. Sequencing used peripheral blood. The sequenced DNA: TGTGCCAGCAGTCTGATGGGGGCCGGTACGCAGTATTTT. It translates to CASSLMGAGTQYF.